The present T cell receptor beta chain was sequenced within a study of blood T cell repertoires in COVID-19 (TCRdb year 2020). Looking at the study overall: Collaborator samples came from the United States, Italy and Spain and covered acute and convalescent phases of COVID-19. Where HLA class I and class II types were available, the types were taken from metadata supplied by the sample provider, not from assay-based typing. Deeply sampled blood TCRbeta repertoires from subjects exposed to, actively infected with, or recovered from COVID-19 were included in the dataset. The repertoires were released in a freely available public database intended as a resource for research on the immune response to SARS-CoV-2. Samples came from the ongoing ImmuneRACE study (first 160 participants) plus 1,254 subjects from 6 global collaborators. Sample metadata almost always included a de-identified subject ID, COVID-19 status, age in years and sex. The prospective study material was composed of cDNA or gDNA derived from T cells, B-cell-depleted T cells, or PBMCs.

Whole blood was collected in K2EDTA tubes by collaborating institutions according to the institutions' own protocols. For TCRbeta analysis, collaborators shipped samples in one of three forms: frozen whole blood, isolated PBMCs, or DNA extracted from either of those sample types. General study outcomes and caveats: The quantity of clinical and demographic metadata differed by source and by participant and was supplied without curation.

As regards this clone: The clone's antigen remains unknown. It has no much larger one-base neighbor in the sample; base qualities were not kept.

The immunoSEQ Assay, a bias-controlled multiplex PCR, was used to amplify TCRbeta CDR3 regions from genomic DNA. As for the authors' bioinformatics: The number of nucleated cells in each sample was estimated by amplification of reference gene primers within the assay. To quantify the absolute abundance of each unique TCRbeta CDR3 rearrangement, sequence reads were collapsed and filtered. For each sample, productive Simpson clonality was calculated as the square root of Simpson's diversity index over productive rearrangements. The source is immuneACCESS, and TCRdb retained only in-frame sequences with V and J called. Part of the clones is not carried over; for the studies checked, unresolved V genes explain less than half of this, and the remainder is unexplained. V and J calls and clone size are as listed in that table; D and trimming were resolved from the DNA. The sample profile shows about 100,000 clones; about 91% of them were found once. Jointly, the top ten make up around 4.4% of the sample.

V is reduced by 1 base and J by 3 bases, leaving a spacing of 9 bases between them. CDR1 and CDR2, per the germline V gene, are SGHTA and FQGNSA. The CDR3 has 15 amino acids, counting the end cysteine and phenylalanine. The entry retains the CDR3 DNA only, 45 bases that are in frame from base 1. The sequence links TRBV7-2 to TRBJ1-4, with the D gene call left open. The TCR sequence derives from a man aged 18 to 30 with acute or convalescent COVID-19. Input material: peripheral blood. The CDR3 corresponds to CASSLVRQSNEKLFF. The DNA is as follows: TGTGCCAGCAGCTTAGTTCGTCAGTCTAATGAAAAACTGTTTTTT.